This is a list of T cell receptor beta chains from one sample in a study of blood T cell repertoires in COVID-19. The assay was immunoSEQ multiplex PCR, and TCRdb's table has in-frame clones only and misses some. The sample includes over 200,000 clones, 65% to 85% of them seen just once. Sequencing was performed on peripheral blood. These receptors originate from a man aged 35 to 55 with active or convalescent COVID-19. The CDR3 runs from the conserved cysteine through the conserved F or W. A D gene is named only where the DNA matches it firmly. The size entry is marked missing in some rows and otherwise reads once, few, many or a size class.

j_gene,d_gene,abundance,v_gene,CDR3aa,CDR3nt
TRBJ1-3,-,-,TRBV5-4,CASSLYSGNTIYF,TGTGCCAGCAGCTTGTATTCTGGAAACACCATATATTTT
TRBJ2-3,-,-,TRBV30,CAWSGSSTDTQYF,TGTGCCTGGAGCGGGAGCTCCACAGATACGCAGTATTTT
TRBJ1-5,TRBD1,many,TRBV6-4,CASKPDRGSNQPQHF,TGTGCCAGCAAACCCGACAGGGGCAGCAATCAGCCCCAGCATTTT
TRBJ2-1,TRBD1,-,TRBV27,CASSLDRVSGVGSYNEQFF,TGTGCCAGCAGTCTGGACAGGGTCTCAGGGGTAGGCTCCTACAATGAGCAGTTCTTC
TRBJ2-4,-,-,TRBV2,CASSEEKSSRF,TGTGCCAGCAGTGAAGAAAAGAGTTCGCGCTTC
TRBJ2-3,TRBD2,-,TRBV5-1,CASSQAGGSTDTQYF,TGCGCCAGCAGCCAAGCGGGGGGCAGCACAGATACGCAGTATTTT
TRBJ1-4,TRBD1,few,TRBV27,CASSRGTGSSEKLFF,TGTGCCAGCAGCAGGGGGACAGGGTCTTCTGAAAAACTGTTTTTT
TRBJ1-1,-,few,TRBV18,CASSPAAVETEAFF,TGTGCCAGCTCACCCGCGGCAGTGGAGACTGAAGCTTTCTTT
TRBJ2-2,-,once,TRBV5-1,CASRHTRDTTGELFF,TGCGCCAGCAGGCACACCCGGGACACCACCGGGGAGCTGTTTTTT
TRBJ1-6,TRBD1,once,TRBV19,CASTRQGALINSPLHF,TGTGCCAGTACGAGGCAGGGGGCCCTCATTAATTCACCCCTCCACTTT
TRBJ1-5,-,-,TRBV18,CASSLAGINNQPQHF,TGTGCCAGCTCACTAGCAGGGATAAACAATCAGCCCCAGCATTTT
TRBJ1-2,-,-,TRBV6-2/TRBV6-3,CASSLGGTNYGYTF,TGTGCCAGCAGTTTGGGAGGGACTAACTATGGCTACACCTTC
TRBJ2-3,TRBD2,few,TRBV12-5,CASGPGLSSTDTQYF,TGTGCTAGTGGACCGGGACTATCAAGCACAGATACGCAGTATTTT
TRBJ2-1,TRBD2,-,TRBV4-1,CASSQEAGGEQFF,TGCGCCAGCAGCCAAGAGGCGGGGGGTGAGCAGTTCTTC
TRBJ1-6,-,-,TRBV4-3,CASSQIRGGNSPLHF,TGCGCCAGCAGCCAGATCAGGGGCGGTAATTCACCCCTCCACTTT
TRBJ2-1,TRBD2,-,TRBV5-1,CASSSSGGAYNEQFF,TGCGCCAGCAGCTCGAGCGGGGGGGCGTACAATGAGCAGTTCTTC
TRBJ2-3,TRBD2,-,TRBV6-2/TRBV6-3,CASSPWTSGRAGDTQYF,TGTGCCAGCAGTCCCTGGACTAGCGGGAGGGCAGGCGATACGCAGTATTTT
TRBJ1-3,TRBD1,-,TRBV30,CAWSVRAGGRNTIYF,TGTGCCTGGAGTGTACGGGCAGGGGGCAGAAACACCATATATTTT
TRBJ2-1,TRBD2,few,TRBV11-2,CASSLRGTSGGNEQFF,TGTGCCAGCAGCTTAAGAGGGACTAGCGGGGGAAATGAGCAGTTCTTC
TRBJ2-1,-,-,TRBV24-1,CATSDSRKSYNEQFF,TGTGCCACCAGTGATTCCAGGAAGTCCTACAATGAGCAGTTCTTC
TRBJ1-1,-,-,TRBV20-1,CSASRGGGMNTEAFF,TGCAGTGCTAGTCGAGGGGGGGGAATGAACACTGAAGCTTTCTTT
TRBJ2-1,TRBD2,-,TRBV9,CASSQWTSGGYEQFF,TGTGCCAGCAGCCAATGGACTAGCGGGGGCTATGAGCAGTTCTTC
TRBJ2-7,TRBD2,-,TRBV9,CASSVSPTSGSFEQYF,TGTGCCAGCAGCGTTAGCCCCACTAGCGGGAGCTTTGAGCAGTACTTC
TRBJ1-3,-,-,TRBV7-8,CASSLQLASGNTIYF,TGTGCCAGCAGCTTACAGTTGGCCTCTGGAAACACCATATATTTT
TRBJ1-6,-,-,TRBV7-8,CASSLGVGLRSPLHF,TGTGCCAGCAGCTTAGGAGTGGGTCTGAGGTCACCCCTCCACTTT
TRBJ2-2,-,once,TRBV28,CASSSTGGELFF,TGTGCCAGCAGCTCAACGGGCGGGGAGCTGTTTTTT
TRBJ1-1,TRBD1,-,TRBV5-1,CASSLAIGKETGGIRTEAFF,TGCGCCAGCAGCTTGGCGATCGGGAAGGAGACAGGGGGCATTCGAACTGAAGCTTTCTTT
TRBJ1-1,-,-,TRBV30,CAWSNVGSTEAFF,TGTGCCTGGAGTAACGTGGGCAGCACTGAAGCTTTCTTT
TRBJ1-1,-,-,TRBV2,CASSEKTTGRTEAFF,TGTGCCAGCAGTGAAAAGACGACGGGGAGGACTGAAGCTTTCTTT
TRBJ1-1,TRBD1,once,TRBV4-1,CASSQGRQGRRNTEAFF,TGCGCCAGCAGCCAAGGAAGACAGGGAAGGCGGAACACTGAAGCTTTCTTT
TRBJ2-1,-,-,TRBV24-1,CATSDLIVGTQFF,TGTGCCACCAGTGATTTAATTGTAGGGACTCAGTTCTTC
TRBJ1-2,-,-,TRBV11-2,CASSLEGSYGYTF,TGTGCCAGCAGCTTAGAGGGGAGCTATGGCTACACCTTC
TRBJ2-7,-,-,TRBV3-1/TRBV3-2,CASSQGLSYSYEQYF,TGTGCCAGCAGCCAAGGGCTTTCTTACTCCTACGAGCAGTACTTC
TRBJ2-1,TRBD1,-,TRBV11-3,CASSATGTGGGSEQFF,TGTGCCAGCAGCGCGACCGGGACAGGAGGGGGGAGTGAGCAGTTCTTC
TRBJ2-3,TRBD1,-,TRBV24-1,CATSAWTGGDTQYF,TGTGCCACCAGTGCTTGGACAGGGGGAGATACGCAGTATTTT
TRBJ1-1,TRBD1,-,TRBV6-5,CASRPGQLVTEAFF,TGTGCCAGCAGGCCGGGACAGCTAGTCACTGAAGCTTTCTTT
TRBJ2-2,-,few,TRBV4-3,CASSQDVGQTYRELFF,TGCGCCAGCAGCCAAGATGTTGGCCAGACTTACAGGGAGCTGTTTTTT
TRBJ2-2,TRBD2,-,TRBV4-1,CASSHPRLAGGGGELFF,TGCGCCAGCAGCCATCCGAGACTAGCGGGAGGGGGCGGGGAGCTGTTTTTT
TRBJ2-3,TRBD2,-,TRBV30,CAFLRTSGSTDTQYF,TGTGCCTTCCTACGGACTAGCGGTAGCACAGATACGCAGTATTTT
TRBJ1-1,TRBD1,-,TRBV5-1,CASSNSGQAGGGVNTEAFF,TGCGCCAGCAGCAATTCGGGACAGGCCGGGGGAGGGGTAAACACTGAAGCTTTCTTT